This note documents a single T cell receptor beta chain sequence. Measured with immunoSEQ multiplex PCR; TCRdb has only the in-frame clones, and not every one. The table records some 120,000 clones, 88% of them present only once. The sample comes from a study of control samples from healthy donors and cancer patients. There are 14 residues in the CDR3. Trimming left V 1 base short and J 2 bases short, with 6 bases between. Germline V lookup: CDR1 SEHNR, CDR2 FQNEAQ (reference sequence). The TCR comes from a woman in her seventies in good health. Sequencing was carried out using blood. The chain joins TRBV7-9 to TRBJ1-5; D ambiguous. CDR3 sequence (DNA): TGTGCCAGCAGCTTAGGCAGCCGCAATCAGCCCCAGCATTTT. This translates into CASSLGSRNQPQHF.